Each of the 14 T cell receptor beta chains below was sequenced from the same sample in a study of T cell responses to AZD1222 COVID-19 vaccine. Clones were read by immunoSEQ multiplex PCR, and TCRdb kept only the in-frame ones, dropping some. The sample holds some 110,000 clones, 92% seen once. Sample: peripheral blood, taken 28 days after the second AZD1222 dose. These receptors came from an adult who received the AZD1222 COVID-19 vaccine.

As DNA, the CDR3 is TGTGCCAGCAGCCGCGGGGGCACCGAGATTGAAGCTTTCTTT. It specifies CASSRGGTEIEAFF. The chain joins TRBV11-3 to TRBJ1-1; maybe TRBD1 (6 bases). The CDR3 has 14 amino acids. The V end lost 5 bases, the J end lost 7 bases, and 17 bases lay between the germline ends. Germline V gene data show CDR1 as SGHNT and CDR2 as YENEEA.

The chain is built from TRBV29-1 and TRBJ2-1, with TRBD2 matching 9 bases. Germline V lookup: CDR1 SQVTM, CDR2 ANQGSEA. The CDR3 consists of 14 residues. J gave up 8 bases and V 1 base, and 6 bases lay outside the gene matches. The CDR3 here is CSVEGTSVFDEQFF. The CDR3 nucleotides are TGCAGCGTTGAAGGGACTAGCGTGTTCGATGAGCAGTTCTTC.

This sequence joins TRBV20-1 and TRBJ2-7; 8 bases align to TRBD1. V lost 3 bases, J lost 3 bases, and 10 bases stayed unmatched. Germline CDR1 DFQATT, CDR2 SNEGSKA (reference sequence). The CDR3 runs 15 residues. CDR3 residues: CSASSLGTGVYEQYF. CDR3 DNA sequence: TGCAGTGCTAGTAGCCTGGGGACAGGAGTCTACGAGCAGTACTTC.

The rearrangement links TRBV7-2 to TRBJ1-2; D is possibly TRBD1 (6 bases). The V gene's germline CDR1 is SGHTA and CDR2 FQGNSA. The CDR3 is 13 residues long. Trimming took off 2 bases at V and 4 bases at J, with 8 bases between the two ends. CDR3 protein: CASSLQGTYGYTF. The CDR3 DNA reads as TGTGCCAGCAGCTTACAGGGGACCTATGGCTACACCTTC.

CDR3 nucleotide sequence: TGCGCCAGCAGCTTGATACAGGGGAGCCCCACTATCTATGGCTACACCTTC. It yields the protein CASSLIQGSPTIYGYTF. This chain joins TRBV5-1 and TRBJ1-2; 7 nucleotides line up with TRBD1. Germline V lookup: CDR1 SGHRS, CDR2 YFSETQ. The CDR3 length is 17 residues. Unmatched junction bases numbered 13, after V lost 1 base and J lost 4 bases.

The genes are TRBV28 and TRBJ1-3; D gene unclear. CDR3 length: 12 residues. Germline values: CDR1 MDHEN, CDR2 SYDVKM. V gave up 6 bases and J gave up 0 bases, with 3 bases separating them. CDR3 loop: CASRPSGNTIYF. DNA for the CDR3: TGTGCCAGCAGGCCCTCTGGAAACACCATATATTTT.

V and J are TRBV3-1 (or the pseudogene TRBV3-2) and TRBJ2-5; 9 bases are shared with TRBD2. Germline V gene lookup returns CDR1 LGHDT and CDR2 YNNKEL (reference sequence). Germline trimming cut 6 bases from V and 4 bases from J; bases unmatched to any gene: 9. The CDR3 contains 15 residues. CDR3 nucleotides: TGTGCCAGCAGGTACGGGACTAGCTTTATAGAGACCCAGTACTTC. This codes for CASRYGTSFIETQYF.

The V call is TRBV5-4, the J call TRBJ2-3; TRBD2 aligns across 8 bases. The V gene end was trimmed by 5 bases and the J gene end by 1 base; junction bases not matched to a gene: 3. Germline CDR1 is SGHNT and CDR2 is YYREEE (reference sequence). This CDR3 spans 14 amino acids. The CDR3 loop is CASRGLVGTDTQYF. In DNA form, the CDR3 reads TGTGCCAGCAGGGGACTAGTCGGCACAGATACGCAGTATTTT.

This clone was seen once. The chain recombines TRBV29-1 with TRBJ1-5; D uncertain. CDR1 is SQVTM, CDR2 ANQGSEA, per germline. The CDR3 contains 12 residues. Trimming took 1 base from V and 9 from J, leaving 10 bases between them. The CDR3 DNA follows: TGCAGCGTTGAAGTACGGGAGCGGCCCCAGCATTTT. Protein: CSVEVRERPQHF. Variable domain in full (rest from reference TRBV29-1 and TRBJ1-5): SAVISQKPSRDICQRGTSLTIQCQVDSQVTMMFWYRQQPGQSLTLIATANQGSEATYESGFVIDKFPISRPNLTFSTLTVSNMSPEDSSIYLCSVEVRERPQHFGDGTRLSIL.

CDR3 nucleotide sequence: TGTGCCAGCAGCTCCCGGGACTTTGGCACTGAAGCTTTCTTT. This gives the protein CASSSRDFGTEAFF. This chain connects TRBV11-1 to TRBJ1-1; a weak D match, TRBD1 (5 bases). The CDR3 totals 14 residues. V lost 4 bases to trimming and J lost 4 bases, with 13 bases between them. Germline V lookup: CDR1 SGHAT, CDR2 FQDESV (reference sequence).

The chain recombines TRBV6-5 with TRBJ1-3; D remains unclear. The CDR3 runs to 15 residues. The germline V gene encodes CDR1 MNHEY and CDR2 SVGAGI. V lost 0 bases, J lost 4 bases, and 10 bases lay in between. CDR3 in DNA: TGTGCCAGCAGTTACTCCCGGGCCATCGGAAACACCATATATTTT. Amino acid sequence: CASSYSRAIGNTIYF.

This clone was counted between two and nine times. The rearrangement links TRBV18 to TRBJ1-5; D may be TRBD1 (6 bases). The CDR3 is made up of 14 amino acids. Trimming took 1 base from V and 5 from J, leaving 9 bases between them. Germline V gene data show CDR1 as KGHSH and CDR2 as LQKENI. The CDR3 region has the DNA TGTGCCAGCTCACCACAAGGGGGGGATCAGCCCCAGCATTTT. Protein product: CASSPQGGDQPQHF.

The rearrangement joins TRBV3-1 (or the pseudogene TRBV3-2) to TRBJ1-3; TRBD1 might be the D (6 bases). Trimming took 4 bases from V and 2 from J, leaving 15 bases between them. Germline CDR1 is LGHDT and CDR2 is YNNKEL (reference sequence). The CDR3 is 16 amino acids. The CDR3 DNA reads TGTGCCAGCAGCCCCCGCGGGGGGCCCACTGGAAACACCATATATTTT. Its translation: CASSPRGGPTGNTIYF.

This clone occurred once. The V and J genes are TRBV27 and TRBJ1-6; D ambiguous. The CDR3 spans 14 residues. Germline CDR1 and CDR2: MNHEY and SMNVEV (reference sequence). Trimming shortened V by 3 bases and J by 6 bases, and 9 bases separated the two germline ends. The CDR3 here is CASSLSGINSPLHF. CDR3 sequence (DNA): TGTGCCAGCAGTTTGAGCGGTATTAATTCACCCCTCCACTTT.